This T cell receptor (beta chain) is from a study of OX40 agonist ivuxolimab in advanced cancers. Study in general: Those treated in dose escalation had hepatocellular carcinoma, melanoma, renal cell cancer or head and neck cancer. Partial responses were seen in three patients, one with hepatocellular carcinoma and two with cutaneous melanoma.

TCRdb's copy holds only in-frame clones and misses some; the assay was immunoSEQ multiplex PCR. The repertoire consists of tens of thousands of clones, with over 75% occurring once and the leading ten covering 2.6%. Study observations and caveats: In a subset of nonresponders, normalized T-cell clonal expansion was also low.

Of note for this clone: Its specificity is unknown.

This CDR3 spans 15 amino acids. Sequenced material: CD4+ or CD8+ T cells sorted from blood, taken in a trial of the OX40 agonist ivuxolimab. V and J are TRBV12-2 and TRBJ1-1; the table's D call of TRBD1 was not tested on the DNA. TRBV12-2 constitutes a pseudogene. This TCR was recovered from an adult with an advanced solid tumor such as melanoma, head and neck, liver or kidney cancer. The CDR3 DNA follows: TGTGCAAGTCGCTTAGATAACAGTTCGAACACTGAAGCTTTCTTT. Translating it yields CASRLDNSSNTEAFF.